The source of this T cell receptor beta chain is a study of CXCR3-negative and CXCR3-positive naive CD8 T cells. Study conclusions and caveats: Naive subsets were similarly diverse, while memory CD8+ repertoires were much less diverse. CXCR3-positive naive cells carried more hydrophobic TRB CDR3s than CXCR3-negative ones.

Every CD8+ T cell subset underwent triplicate sorting at a few hundred thousand cells apiece. Germline CDR1 LGHNA, CDR2 YNFKEQ. The CDR3 has 17 amino acids. In preparing the TRB cDNA libraries, 5' RACE with UMI labels was used. For each CDR3 protein, TCRdb gives one entry from its re-call of the 5' RACE reads, without DNA. Its table lists some 140,000 distinct CDR3 sequences. Details on this clonotype: The antigen remains undetermined.

The genes are TRBV4-2 and TRBJ1-3; the D call from TCRdb, TRBD1, cannot be confirmed without DNA. The source of this sequence is a human donor in good health. Some clones in this sample may be carry-over from other donors' samples. Sequencing was performed on naive CXCR3+ CD8+ T cells from blood. The sample's subset: CD45RO-CCR7+CD27+CD95- naive CD8+ T cells expressing CXCR3 (TNR3+). This CDR3 reads CASSQALRDRITNTIYF.